This T cell receptor beta chain appears in the sequencing data of a study of shared clonotypes between healthy human individuals. This CDR3 has 15 amino acids. V was pared by 1 base and J by 8 bases, with 6 bases of the junction left unmatched. Germline CDR1 reads LGHNA; CDR2 reads YSLEER. Repertoires were generated with immunoSEQ multiplex PCR, while TCRdb's copy carries only in-frame clones and drops some. The sample shows about half a million clones, roughly 77% of them seen only once. This chain links TRBV4-3 with TRBJ1-2; the match to TRBD1 covers 11 bases. This clonotype originated in a woman aged 40-49 years in good health. Some clones in this sample may be carry-over from other donors' samples. What was sequenced was PBMCs. The CDR3 DNA reads as TGCGCCAGCAGCCAAGTTGGACAGGGGGCGGCCGGCTACACCTTC. It specifies CASSQVGQGAAGYTF.